A selection of T cell receptor beta chains follows, all from one sample in a study of read filtering for tumor transcriptome and immune sequencing. TCRdb itself ran the reads through MiXCR, one entry per CDR3 protein. Altogether about 39,000 distinct CDR3 sequences are present, 13% to 15% being singletons, with the ten largest covering 6% to 7%. Sequenced material: a population of CD138-negative cells sorted from bone marrow. The receptor set was obtained from a donor at least 40 years old with multiple myeloma. Both conserved end residues are part of each CDR3. The order of the fields is D gene, J gene, V gene, CDR3 protein. The D gene is left open where the match is weak.

D: NA; J: TRBJ1-3; V: TRBV5-5; CDR3: CASSWSTEGNTIYF
D: NA; J: TRBJ1-2; V: TRBV6-5; CDR3: CASRETTGTGHTF
D: TRBD2; J: TRBJ2-2; V: TRBV15; CDR3: CATSRLSLASDGELFF
D: TRBD1; J: TRBJ2-7; V: TRBV20-1; CDR3: CSAAPGTGFYEQYF
D: NA; J: TRBJ2-1; V: TRBV21-1; CDR3: CASSIGRRDKPYNEQFF
D: TRBD2; J: TRBJ2-1; V: TRBV5-1; CDR3: CASSWGLAGGENEQFF
D: TRBD2; J: TRBJ2-5; V: TRBV11-1; CDR3: CASSPRASGETQYF
D: NA; J: TRBJ1-2; V: TRBV6-5; CDR3: CASSSEQGRGYTF
D: NA; J: TRBJ1-5; V: TRBV10-3; CDR3: CAISESRASSNQPQHF
D: NA; J: TRBJ2-7; V: TRBV20-1; CDR3: CSATDRNYEQYF
D: NA; J: TRBJ2-7; V: TRBV28; CDR3: CASRLGGAMSSYEQYF
D: TRBD1; J: TRBJ1-1; V: TRBV15; CDR3: CATSLRQGVNTEAFF
D: NA; J: TRBJ1-6; V: TRBV27; CDR3: CASSPPVGLNSPLHF
D: TRBD1; J: TRBJ1-1; V: TRBV5-1; CDR3: CASSWGQATTEAFF
D: TRBD1; J: NA; V: TRBV7-6; CDR3: CASSLATGGNQPQYF
D: NA; J: TRBJ1-5; V: TRBV12-3/TRBV12-4; CDR3: CASCATWDHQPQQF
D: TRBD2; J: TRBJ2-1; V: TRBV20-1; CDR3: CSAKRLASMGEQFF
D: NA; J: TRBJ2-5; V: TRBV21-1; CDR3: CASSNLAPGQGGETQYF
D: TRBD1; J: TRBJ1-4; V: TRBV25-1; CDR3: CASSESRDRGPLTNEKLFF
D: NA; J: TRBJ2-5; V: TRBV6-5; CDR3: CASSYSWQRGETQYF
D: NA; J: TRBJ2-1; V: TRBV20-1; CDR3: CSASTRRGIGNEQFF
D: TRBD2; J: TRBJ2-2; V: TRBV5-6; CDR3: CASSRGAGLNTGELFF
D: NA; J: TRBJ2-3; V: TRBV5-4; CDR3: CASSLLTGDTQYF
D: TRBD1; J: TRBJ1-1; V: TRBV13; CDR3: CASSLAPPGQGSEAFF
D: TRBD2; J: TRBJ2-5; V: TRBV6-2/TRBV6-3; CDR3: CASSGGAVETQYF
D: NA; J: TRBJ2-3; V: TRBV15; CDR3: CATSRDRNTQYF
D: NA; J: TRBJ2-7; V: TRBV20-1; CDR3: CSANSPLGSSYEQYF
D: TRBD1; J: TRBJ1-5; V: TRBV5-1; CDR3: CASSLEGQGSNQPQHF
D: NA; J: TRBJ1-2; V: TRBV28; CDR3: CASSGSGALNFNYGYTF
D: TRBD2; J: TRBJ2-7; V: TRBV13; CDR3: CASSSQRAGGGEQYF
D: TRBD1; J: TRBJ1-2; V: TRBV18; CDR3: CASSPLGTGINYGYTF
D: NA; J: TRBJ2-2; V: TRBV5-1; CDR3: CASSFGGQGTGELFF
D: NA; J: TRBJ2-5; V: TRBV6-1; CDR3: CASDQDGQETQYF
D: NA; J: TRBJ1-1; V: TRBV28; CDR3: CASRPQGLSAEAFF
D: NA; J: TRBJ1-2; V: TRBV5-4; CDR3: CASSLGPPTYGYTF
D: TRBD1; J: TRBJ1-1; V: TRBV5-1; CDR3: CASSHDRGRKNTEAFF
D: TRBD1; J: TRBJ1-5; V: TRBV19; CDR3: CASSIYAGTGGQPQHF
D: TRBD2; J: TRBJ2-7; V: TRBV3-1; CDR3: CASSQDGRTGEGEQYF
D: NA; J: TRBJ2-7; V: TRBV9; CDR3: CASSPSGSPEQYF
D: TRBD2; J: TRBJ2-3; V: TRBV19; CDR3: CASSTTSGSRADTQYF
D: TRBD2; J: TRBJ2-5; V: TRBV6-5; CDR3: CASSSPGLAAETQYF
D: NA; J: TRBJ1-1; V: TRBV20-1; CDR3: CSASGGSGYTEAFF
D: TRBD2; J: TRBJ2-2; V: TRBV4-1; CDR3: CASSPRTSGSGTGELFF
D: NA; J: TRBJ1-1; V: TRBV11-2; CDR3: CASSLPGSEAFF
D: NA; J: TRBJ2-2; V: TRBV30; CDR3: CAWSTFDTGELFF
D: NA; J: TRBJ1-6; V: TRBV7-9; CDR3: CASSLAGGSGSPLHF
D: NA; J: TRBJ2-1; V: TRBV7-2; CDR3: CASSLEGGISDEQFF
D: TRBD1; J: TRBJ1-5; V: TRBV29-1; CDR3: CSAGQGLGNQPQHF
D: TRBD1; J: TRBJ2-1; V: TRBV28; CDR3: CASRSGTGAYNEQFF
D: TRBD2; J: TRBJ2-1; V: TRBV29-1; CDR3: CSVAREGQEGQQFF